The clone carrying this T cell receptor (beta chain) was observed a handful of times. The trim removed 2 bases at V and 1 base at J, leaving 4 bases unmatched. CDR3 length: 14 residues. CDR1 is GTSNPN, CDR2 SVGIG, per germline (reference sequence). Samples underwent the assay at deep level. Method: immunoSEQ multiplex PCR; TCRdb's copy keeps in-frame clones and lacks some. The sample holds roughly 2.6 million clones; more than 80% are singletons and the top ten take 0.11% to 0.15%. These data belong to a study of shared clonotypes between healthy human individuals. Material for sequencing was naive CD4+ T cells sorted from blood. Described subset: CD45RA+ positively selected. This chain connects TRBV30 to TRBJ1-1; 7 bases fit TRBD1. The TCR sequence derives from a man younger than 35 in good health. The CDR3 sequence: CAWSMTGRNTEAFF. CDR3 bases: TGTGCCTGGAGTATGACAGGGAGGAACACTGAAGCTTTCTTT. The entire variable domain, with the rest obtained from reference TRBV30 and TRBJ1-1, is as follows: SQTIHQWPATLVQPVGSPLSLECTVEGTSNPNLYWYRQAAGRGLQLLFYSVGIGQISSEVPQNLSASRPQDRQFILSSKKLLLSDSGFYLCAWSMTGRNTEAFFGQGTRLTVV.